Below, one T cell receptor (beta chain) is given with its context. Its cognate antigen is unknown. The data stem from a study of cytomegalovirus exposure and HLA in healthy donors. Findings and limits, study-wide: Among TCR beta chains, those listed as cytomegalovirus-associated numbered about 160.

The PCR contained 60 Vbeta and 13 Jbeta primers. Assay: immunoSEQ multiplex PCR; the TCRdb copy retains only in-frame clones and omits some. Among under 200,000 clones listed, around 80% were seen once. This clonotype was obtained from a middle-aged man in good health and CMV-seropositive. Sequenced input: PBMCs.

DNA for the CDR3: TGCGCCAGCAGCCGGAGGGGGGGATCCTACAATGAGCAGTTCTTC. This encodes CASSRRGGSYNEQFF. This sequence joins TRBV4-3 and TRBJ2-1; possible D gene TRBD2, 7 bases. The CDR3 is made up of 15 amino acids. The germline gives CDR1 LGHNA, CDR2 YSLEER. Trimming cost V 4 bases and J 1 base, with 11 bases left between them.